The rows below give T cell receptor beta chains drawn from one sample of a study of regulatory T cells in long-lasting Graves disease. TCRdb re-analysed the multiplex PCR reads in MiXCR, keeping a single row per CDR3 protein. The repertoire holds some 420,000 distinct CDR3 sequences, with about 22% as singletons. This specimen was peripheral blood mononuclear cells (PBMCs), taken when the disease was refractory, from a patient treated with antithyroid drugs. The receptors stem from a female donor with Graves disease. CDR3s include the opening cysteine and the closing phenylalanine or tryptophan. The D gene is left open where the match is weak. Clone size is stated in some rows and not others, as once, few, many or a class when expanded.

J gene: TRBJ2-7
V gene: TRBV2
clone size: NA
D gene: TRBD2
CDR3 DNA: TGTGCCAGCAGGCAGATGCGGGGGAGCTCCTACGAGCAGTACTTC
CDR3 protein: CASRQMRGSSYEQYF

J gene: TRBJ2-5
V gene: TRBV29-1
clone size: many
D gene: NA
CDR3 DNA: TGCAGCGTTGAAGAAAGGGCAGAGCAAGAGACCCAGTACTTC
CDR3 protein: CSVEERAEQETQYF

J gene: TRBJ2-5
V gene: TRBV12-3/TRBV12-4
clone size: many
D gene: NA
CDR3 DNA: TGTGCCAGCAGTGCCAGCGAAGCCAACCAAGAGACCCAGTACTTC
CDR3 protein: CASSASEANQETQYF

J gene: TRBJ1-1
V gene: TRBV30
clone size: NA
D gene: NA
CDR3 DNA: TGTGCCGGAGGGGGGGTGCACACTGAAGCTTTCTTT
CDR3 protein: CAGGGVHTEAFF

J gene: TRBJ2-7
V gene: TRBV11-2
clone size: many
D gene: TRBD1
CDR3 DNA: TGTGCCAGCAGCCCGACAGGGGGTCCCTACGAGCAGTACTTC
CDR3 protein: CASSPTGGPYEQYF

J gene: TRBJ2-7
V gene: TRBV20-1
clone size: NA
D gene: TRBD2
CDR3 DNA: TGCAGTGCCCATGAGATGGTAGCGGGGGGGTACGAGCAGTACTTC
CDR3 protein: CSAHEMVAGGYEQYF

J gene: TRBJ2-1
V gene: TRBV7-2
clone size: NA
D gene: TRBD2
CDR3 DNA: TGTGCCAGCAGCCTCGGAGTAGCGGGCTTGGGGAATGAGCAGTTCTTC
CDR3 protein: CASSLGVAGLGNEQFF

J gene: TRBJ1-2
V gene: TRBV3-1
clone size: few
D gene: TRBD1
CDR3 DNA: TGTGCCAGCAGCCAGGGGACAGACTTCTATGGCTACACCTTC
CDR3 protein: CASSQGTDFYGYTF

J gene: TRBJ2-5
V gene: TRBV7-2
clone size: once
D gene: TRBD2
CDR3 DNA: TGTGCCAGCAGCTTCTCACTAGCGGGAGAGACCCAGTACTTC
CDR3 protein: CASSFSLAGETQYF

J gene: TRBJ1-5
V gene: TRBV6-1
clone size: many
D gene: NA
CDR3 DNA: TGTGCCAGCAGTCGACGGGGCCCTCAGCCCCAGCATTTT
CDR3 protein: CASSRRGPQPQHF

J gene: TRBJ2-5
V gene: TRBV2
clone size: many
D gene: NA
CDR3 DNA: TGTGCCAGCAGTACTAGTGAGACCCAGTACTTC
CDR3 protein: CASSTSETQYF

J gene: TRBJ2-7
V gene: TRBV5-1
clone size: NA
D gene: NA
CDR3 DNA: TGCGCCAGCAGCTTGTTCGGGGGTACCTCCTACGAGCAGTACTTC
CDR3 protein: CASSLFGGTSYEQYF

J gene: TRBJ1-5
V gene: TRBV5-6
clone size: few
D gene: NA
CDR3 DNA: TGTGCCAGCAGCTTGGATCCAGGATTCGATCAGCCCCAGCATTTT
CDR3 protein: CASSLDPGFDQPQHF

J gene: TRBJ2-5
V gene: TRBV20-1
clone size: many
D gene: NA
CDR3 DNA: TGCAGTGCTCCATGGGGCCAAGAGACCCAGTACTTC
CDR3 protein: CSAPWGQETQYF

J gene: TRBJ2-3
V gene: TRBV2
clone size: NA
D gene: TRBD1
CDR3 DNA: TGTGCCAGCAGGTACAGGGGCCCCTCCTACACAGATACGCAGTATTTT
CDR3 protein: CASRYRGPSYTDTQYF

J gene: TRBJ1-1
V gene: TRBV28
clone size: many
D gene: TRBD1
CDR3 DNA: TGTGCCAGCAGTGTCCCGACAGGGCTGGTCGTGAACACTGAAGCTTTCTTT
CDR3 protein: CASSVPTGLVVNTEAFF

J gene: TRBJ1-2
V gene: TRBV7-8
clone size: many
D gene: NA
CDR3 DNA: TGTGCCAGCAGCCAAAGGGATGGGGCTTATGGCTACACCTTC
CDR3 protein: CASSQRDGAYGYTF

J gene: TRBJ1-5
V gene: TRBV5-1
clone size: NA
D gene: NA
CDR3 DNA: TGCGCCAGCAGCTTCTCCGGGGAGGGTCAGCCCCAGCATTTT
CDR3 protein: CASSFSGEGQPQHF

J gene: TRBJ1-1
V gene: TRBV3-1
clone size: few
D gene: TRBD1
CDR3 DNA: TGTGCCAGCACCTCAGGGGGAGGGGAAGCTTTCTTT
CDR3 protein: CASTSGGGEAFF

J gene: TRBJ1-2
V gene: TRBV28
clone size: many
D gene: TRBD1
CDR3 DNA: TGTGCCAGCAGTTCCTCTGACAGGGACTATGGCTACACCTTC
CDR3 protein: CASSSSDRDYGYTF

J gene: TRBJ2-2
V gene: TRBV28
clone size: many
D gene: NA
CDR3 DNA: TGTGCCAGCAGTCTTACTTACGCCGGGGAGCTGTTTTTT
CDR3 protein: CASSLTYAGELFF

J gene: TRBJ1-1
V gene: TRBV19
clone size: many
D gene: TRBD1
CDR3 DNA: TGTGCCAGTAGTACGGGACAGGGAGAGACTGAAGCTTTCTTT
CDR3 protein: CASSTGQGETEAFF

J gene: TRBJ2-5
V gene: TRBV7-9
clone size: many
D gene: NA
CDR3 DNA: TGTGCCAGCAGCTCCCCTGAGGGGGGAGAGACCCAGTACTTC
CDR3 protein: CASSSPEGGETQYF

J gene: TRBJ1-1
V gene: TRBV14
clone size: NA
D gene: NA
CDR3 DNA: TGTGCCAGCAGCCAAGAACTTCAGGGGACTGAAGCTTTCTTT
CDR3 protein: CASSQELQGTEAFF

J gene: TRBJ2-7
V gene: TRBV6-5
clone size: many
D gene: NA
CDR3 DNA: TGTGCCAGCAGTTACTCGTATCTAGGGAGCTACGAGCAGTACTTC
CDR3 protein: CASSYSYLGSYEQYF

J gene: TRBJ1-6
V gene: TRBV11-3
clone size: few
D gene: NA
CDR3 DNA: TGTGCCAGCAGCTTAGGGGGGTATTCACCCCTCCACTTT
CDR3 protein: CASSLGGYSPLHF

J gene: TRBJ2-7
V gene: TRBV28
clone size: many
D gene: TRBD2
CDR3 DNA: TGTGCCAGCAGTTTAGTGGAATCGGCGGGGGACGAGCAGTACTTC
CDR3 protein: CASSLVESAGDEQYF

J gene: TRBJ2-4
V gene: TRBV20-1
clone size: NA
D gene: TRBD2
CDR3 DNA: TGCAGTGCTAGAGCGGACGGGGGGGCCAAAAACATTCAGTACTTC
CDR3 protein: CSARADGGAKNIQYF

J gene: TRBJ1-1
V gene: TRBV19
clone size: NA
D gene: NA
CDR3 DNA: TGTGCCAGTAGTCCGGCACTGGGGACTGAAGCTTTCTTT
CDR3 protein: CASSPALGTEAFF

J gene: TRBJ1-1
V gene: TRBV20-1
clone size: many
D gene: TRBD1
CDR3 DNA: TGCAGTGCCCTGGGACAGGGATCTGAAGCTTTCTTT
CDR3 protein: CSALGQGSEAFF

J gene: TRBJ1-1
V gene: TRBV28
clone size: many
D gene: NA
CDR3 DNA: TGTGCCAGCACCCCTGAGAGGGGTGAAGCTTTCTTT
CDR3 protein: CASTPERGEAFF

J gene: TRBJ1-5
V gene: TRBV28
clone size: many
D gene: TRBD1
CDR3 DNA: TGTGCCAGCAGTCCCTTGACAGGGGTCGGGAATCAGCCCCAGCATTTT
CDR3 protein: CASSPLTGVGNQPQHF

J gene: TRBJ1-5
V gene: TRBV20-1
clone size: NA
D gene: TRBD1
CDR3 DNA: TGCAGTGCTAGTATGGCAGGGGGCGGTCAGCCCCAGCATTTT
CDR3 protein: CSASMAGGGQPQHF

J gene: TRBJ2-3
V gene: TRBV19
clone size: few
D gene: NA
CDR3 DNA: TGTGCCAGTAGTATCCCTACACGGGTAGATACGCAGTATTTT
CDR3 protein: CASSIPTRVDTQYF

J gene: TRBJ2-7
V gene: TRBV5-8
clone size: NA
D gene: TRBD1
CDR3 DNA: TGTGCCAGCAGCCATACTGACAGGGTAAACGAGCAGTACTTC
CDR3 protein: CASSHTDRVNEQYF

J gene: TRBJ1-4
V gene: TRBV7-2
clone size: many
D gene: NA
CDR3 DNA: TGTGCCAGCAGCCCCCGCCGGGGTGGGGTGGGTGAAAAACTGTTTTTT
CDR3 protein: CASSPRRGGVGEKLFF

J gene: TRBJ1-1
V gene: TRBV5-1
clone size: few
D gene: TRBD1
CDR3 DNA: TGCGCCAGCAGCCCCGGGACAGGGGGCGAGACTGAAGCTTTCTTT
CDR3 protein: CASSPGTGGETEAFF

J gene: TRBJ1-2
V gene: TRBV6-9
clone size: many
D gene: NA
CDR3 DNA: TGTGCCAGCAGTTGGAACGGCGACTATGGCTACACCTTC
CDR3 protein: CASSWNGDYGYTF

J gene: TRBJ2-2
V gene: TRBV11-2
clone size: NA
D gene: NA
CDR3 DNA: TGTGCCAGCAGCTTAAGCGTCGGGGGATCTTCAAACCCCGGGGAGCTGTTTTTT
CDR3 protein: CASSLSVGGSSNPGELFF

J gene: TRBJ2-5
V gene: TRBV6-2/TRBV6-3
clone size: many
D gene: NA
CDR3 DNA: TGTGCCAGCAGTTTATACGGGAGAGGGGAGACCCAGTACTTC
CDR3 protein: CASSLYGRGETQYF

J gene: TRBJ1-2
V gene: TRBV6-1
clone size: NA
D gene: TRBD1
CDR3 DNA: TGTGCCAGCAGTGCGGGGAGGGGGCTTGGCTACACCTTC
CDR3 protein: CASSAGRGLGYTF

J gene: TRBJ1-4
V gene: TRBV6-2/TRBV6-3
clone size: few
D gene: NA
CDR3 DNA: TGTGCCAGCAGTTACATCCAGGGTGAGGAAAAACTGTTTTTT
CDR3 protein: CASSYIQGEEKLFF

J gene: TRBJ1-4
V gene: TRBV2
clone size: many
D gene: TRBD1
CDR3 DNA: TGTGCCAGCAGACCCAGTTTGGACAGGGGCACGCAAAGTGAACTGTTTTTT
CDR3 protein: CASRPSLDRGTQSELFF

J gene: TRBJ2-2
V gene: TRBV30
clone size: NA
D gene: NA
CDR3 DNA: TGTGCCCTTACGGGGAGGAACACCGGGGAGCTGTTTTTT
CDR3 protein: CALTGRNTGELFF

J gene: TRBJ2-2
V gene: TRBV7-3
clone size: many
D gene: TRBD1
CDR3 DNA: TGTGCCAGCAGCTTAAACAGGGGCATTAGGACCGGGGAGCTGTTTTTT
CDR3 protein: CASSLNRGIRTGELFF

J gene: TRBJ2-7
V gene: TRBV20-1
clone size: few
D gene: TRBD1
CDR3 DNA: TGCAGTGCTAAATGGGACAGGGGCGACGAGCAGTACTTC
CDR3 protein: CSAKWDRGDEQYF

J gene: TRBJ1-1
V gene: TRBV19
clone size: few
D gene: NA
CDR3 DNA: TGTGCCAGCGGGGCAGCTTTCTTT
CDR3 protein: CASGAAFF

J gene: TRBJ2-2
V gene: TRBV20-1
clone size: few
D gene: TRBD2
CDR3 DNA: TGCAGTGCTAGTGCGGGAGCCAGCGACGGGGAGCTGTTTTTT
CDR3 protein: CSASAGASDGELFF

J gene: TRBJ2-1
V gene: TRBV28
clone size: NA
D gene: NA
CDR3 DNA: TGTGCCAGCAGTTTAATGGGTAGCGAGAATGACAATGAGCAGTTCTTC
CDR3 protein: CASSLMGSENDNEQFF